The next 31 T cell receptor beta chains were all read from a single sample in a study of blood T cell repertoires in COVID-19. Here immunoSEQ multiplex PCR was the method, and the copy in TCRdb shows in-frame clones only, minus some. Here the sample spans 250,000 to 300,000 clones, 81% being singletons. Sequencing was performed on peripheral blood. The receptors shown here come from a woman aged 55 to 70 with active or convalescent COVID-19.

V gene TRBV5-4 combines with J gene TRBJ1-1; the D gene is possibly TRBD1 (6 bases). CDR1 and CDR2 (germline): SGHNT, YYREEE (reference sequence). The CDR3 is made up of 13 amino acids. V lost 1 base and J 6 bases, leaving 10 bases between the germline ends. As DNA, the CDR3 is TGTGCCAGCAGCTTGATACAGGGCCCTGAAGCTTTCTTT. This codes for CASSLIQGPEAFF. Full variable domain (remainder filled in from reference TRBV5-4 and TRBJ1-1): ETGVTQSPTHLIKTRGQQVTLRCSSQSGHNTVSWYQQALGQGPQFIFQYYREEENGRGNFPPRFSGLQFPNYSSELNVNALELDDSALYLCASSLIQGPEAFFGQGTRLTVV.

J is TRBJ1-3 and V is TRBV5-1, with D unclear. The germline gives CDR1 SGHRS, CDR2 YFSETQ. Trimming cost V 8 bases and J 3 bases, with 15 bases left between them. The CDR3 is 14 amino acids. CDR3 sequence: CASTLEGGGNTIYF. In DNA form, the CDR3 reads TGCGCCAGTACCCTGGAGGGAGGTGGAAACACCATATATTTT.

CDR3: CASSLEGRVGAFF. The DNA for the CDR3 is TGTGCCAGCAGCTTAGAGGGCAGGGTGGGAGCTTTCTTT. The V gene is TRBV11-2, the J gene TRBJ1-1; weak D call: TRBD1 (5 bases). Trimming removed 0 bases at V and 10 bases at J, with 12 bases between. The CDR3 totals 13 residues. The V gene's germline CDR1 is SGHAT and CDR2 FQNNGV.

The J gene is TRBJ2-3, the V gene TRBV5-1; D is perhaps TRBD2 (5 bases). CDR3 size: 15 residues. V was trimmed by 2 bases and J by 0 bases, leaving 10 bases between them. Per germline, CDR1 SGHRS and CDR2 YFSETQ. CDR3 sequence reads: CASSLRTPSTDTQYF. The CDR3 nucleotides read TGCGCCAGCAGCTTACGGACTCCCAGCACAGATACGCAGTATTTT.

The rearrangement links TRBV5-5 to TRBJ1-4, with 9 bases aligning to TRBD1. The J segment lost 8 bases and the V segment lost 3 bases, leaving 5 bases of the junction unmatched. CDR1 is SGHKS, CDR2 YYEKEE, per germline (reference sequence). The CDR3 extends over 14 amino acids. CDR3 nucleotides: TGTGCCAGCAGCTCCGGGACAGGGCCGGAAAAACTGTTTTTT. Protein product: CASSSGTGPEKLFF.

The V call is TRBV4-1, the J call TRBJ1-1; weak D call: TRBD1 (5 bases). Germline-derived CDR1 and CDR2 are MGHRA and YSYEKL. Trimming removed 1 base from V and 5 bases from J, with 29 bases in between. The CDR3 is made up of 20 amino acids. This CDR3 is CASSQVPWYIGGSGGTEAFF. For the CDR3, the DNA is TGCGCCAGCAGCCAAGTACCTTGGTATATCGGGGGGAGCGGGGGGACTGAAGCTTTCTTT.

The chain combines TRBV30 with TRBJ1-1, with D possibly being TRBD1 (6 bases). In germline, CDR1 is GTSNPN, CDR2 SVGIG (reference sequence). V lost 3 bases, J lost 4 bases, and 12 bases lay in between. The CDR3 has 13 amino acids. The CDR3: CAWRQGSFTEAFF. In nucleotides, the CDR3 is TGTGCCTGGAGACAGGGATCATTCACTGAAGCTTTCTTT.

The rearrangement links TRBV19 to TRBJ1-4; 9 nucleotides line up with TRBD1. The CDR3 runs to 16 residues. CDR1 LNHDA and CDR2 SQIVND come from the germline V gene (reference sequence). The junction had 5 bases not matched to a gene; V was cut back by 5 bases and J by 1 base. CDR3 in DNA: TGTGCCAGTAGTGGGGACAGGGCGGAAACTAATGAAAAACTGTTTTTT. Its translation is CASSGDRAETNEKLFF.

V usage is TRBV2 and J usage is TRBJ1-2; unclear D gene. Deletions cut 6 bases from V and 0 bases from J, with 14 bases between. CDR1 and CDR2 from the germline V gene are SNHLY and FYNNEI. CDR3 size: 15 residues. This CDR3 reads CASSPSPGANYGYTF. The DNA of the CDR3 is TGTGCCAGCAGCCCTAGTCCCGGAGCTAACTATGGCTACACCTTC.

This clone was found a few times. The chain couples TRBV5-5 to TRBJ1-1; D not resolved. Germline V CDR1 and CDR2: SGHKS, YYEKEE (reference sequence). There are 15 residues in the CDR3. Trimming removed 3 bases from V and 2 bases from J, with 14 bases in between. The CDR3: CASSSTGVGNTEAFF. The CDR3 nucleotides are TGTGCCAGCAGCTCTACGGGAGTGGGAAACACTGAAGCTTTCTTT.

The V gene is TRBV6-5, the J gene TRBJ2-7; tentatively, D is TRBD1 (5 bases). V lost 8 bases, J lost 4 bases, and 15 bases lay in between. Germline loops: CDR1 MNHEY, CDR2 SVGAGI. This CDR3 is built from 13 residues. CDR3 DNA: TGTGCCAGCTCTGTTAACAGGCTGTACGAGCAGTACTTC. Translating it yields CASSVNRLYEQYF.

This clone was detected a few times. The V and J genes are TRBV15 and TRBJ2-1; no clear D gene. From germline, CDR1 is LNHNV and CDR2 YYDKDF (reference sequence). The CDR3 is 14 amino acids. V was pared by 8 bases and J by 4 bases, with 15 bases between. The CDR3 coding sequence is TGTGCCACCTCCTCTGGCGGTCTATACAATGAGCAGTTCTTC. Protein: CATSSGGLYNEQFF.

The chain uses TRBV30 and TRBJ2-1, with TRBD1 matching over 10 bases. The CDR3 has 13 amino acids. The germline CDR1 and CDR2 sequences are GTSNPN and SVGIG (reference sequence). Unmatched junction bases numbered 3, after V lost 8 bases and J lost 2 bases. The CDR3 sequence: CAMTGGPYNEQFF. The CDR3 DNA reads TGTGCCATGACAGGGGGCCCCTACAATGAGCAGTTCTTC.

This chain connects TRBV9 to TRBJ2-5; weak D call: TRBD1 (8 bases). V lost 4 bases, J lost 7 bases, and 23 bases lay in between. Germline-derived CDR1 and CDR2 are SGDLS and YYNGEE. There are 16 residues in the CDR3. The CDR3 DNA follows: TGTGCCAGCAGCCCTACCACAGGGGGGGCCTCTTGGACCCAGTACTTC. Translating gives CASSPTTGGASWTQYF.

The sample holds a few counts of this clone. The chain carries TRBV7-7 and TRBJ2-5, with TRBD2 as a possible D gene (7 bases). Trimming pared 4 bases from V and 4 bases from J, leaving 16 bases between. The CDR3 spans 15 residues. CDR1 SSHAT and CDR2 FNYEAQ come from the germline V gene (reference sequence). DNA for the CDR3: TGTGCCAGCAGCTGGGGGGGGGCCGAGGGAGAGACCCAGTACTTC. Its translation: CASSWGGAEGETQYF.

Points on this clone: This same CDR3 is encoded by further DNA sequences in the sample. The CDR3 DNA follows: TGTGCCAGCAGCTCCCGGGCAGGGTTTTGGGAAAAACTGTTTTTT. This encodes CASSSRAGFWEKLFF. The rearrangement joins TRBV11-2 to TRBJ1-4; D may be TRBD1 (5 bases). In germline, CDR1 is SGHAT, CDR2 FQNNGV. The germline V and J ends were trimmed by 4 bases and 8 bases, with 17 bases remaining between them. The CDR3 consists of 15 residues.

The rearrangement links TRBV29-1 to TRBJ2-1; 7 bases are a match to TRBD1. The length of the CDR3 is 13 residues. The V and J ends lost 4 bases and 7 bases, in that order; junction bases with no gene match: 7. Germline V gene data show CDR1 as SQVTM and CDR2 as ANQGSEA. This CDR3 reads CSVGQGVDNEQFF. CDR3 in DNA: TGCAGCGTTGGGCAGGGGGTAGATAATGAGCAGTTCTTC.

The V and J genes are TRBV19 and TRBJ2-2; D is perhaps TRBD2 (5 bases). CDR3 length: 18 amino acids. CDR1 is LNHDA, CDR2 SQIVND, per germline (reference sequence). The ends were cut back, 0 bases at V and 4 bases at J, with 18 bases in the middle. In nucleotides, the CDR3 is TGTGCCAGTAGTATAGATCGGCCCACAATAGGGAGCACCGGGGAGCTGTTTTTT. Its translation: CASSIDRPTIGSTGELFF.

The chain joins TRBV15 to TRBJ2-3; 10 bases align to TRBD2. Germline assignment: CDR1 LNHNV and CDR2 YYDKDF (reference sequence). Trimming cost V 0 bases and J 8 bases; bases outside gene matches: 8. CDR3 size: 16 residues. The chain's CDR3 is CATSRDRLAGGSTQYF. The DNA of the CDR3 is TGTGCCACCAGCAGAGATCGATTAGCGGGGGGCAGTACGCAGTATTTT.

J is TRBJ2-2 and V is TRBV6-5; 8 bases are shared with TRBD2. CDR1 and CDR2 from the germline V gene are MNHEY and SVGAGI. V shed 7 bases and J 5 bases; nucleotides not matched to a gene: 9. The CDR3 totals 15 residues. CDR3: CASKKGGGSTGELFF. The CDR3 DNA reads TGTGCCAGCAAAAAAGGCGGGGGGTCGACCGGGGAGCTGTTTTTT.

The V and J genes are TRBV3-1 (or the pseudogene TRBV3-2) and TRBJ2-7, with 9 positions matching TRBD1. From germline, CDR1 is LGHDT and CDR2 YNNKEL (reference sequence). The V and J ends lost 0 bases and 3 bases, in that order; junction bases with no gene match: 9. The CDR3 sequence is 17 residues long. The CDR3 sequence: CASSQDPHRGLNYEQYF. The CDR3 DNA sequence: TGTGCCAGCAGCCAAGATCCCCACAGGGGGCTTAACTACGAGCAGTACTTC.

The rearrangement joins TRBV6-4 to TRBJ1-4; TRBD1 is a possible D gene (5 bases). Germline loops: CDR1 MRHNA, CDR2 SNTAGT. The CDR3 length is 16 residues. Between the trimmed V and J ends, which lost 0 bases and 7 bases, there was a span of 15 bases. The CDR3 region has the DNA TGTGCCAGCAGTGACTCGATCTGGGGCTGGGCTGAAAAACTGTTTTTT. As protein: CASSDSIWGWAEKLFF.

The rearrangement joins TRBV11-3 to TRBJ2-5; perhaps TRBD2 as D (7 bases). There are 15 residues in the CDR3. CDR1 and CDR2 (germline): SGHNT, YENEEA. The V and J ends lost 5 bases and 3 bases respectively, with 16 bases between them. CDR3: CASSQGGGGEETQYF. The CDR3 DNA sequence: TGTGCCAGCAGCCAAGGGGGGGGAGGAGAAGAGACCCAGTACTTC.

The chain uses TRBV30 and TRBJ1-2, with D possibly TRBD1 on 5 matching bases. Deletions cut 0 bases from V and 7 bases from J, with 9 bases between. Germline lookup yields CDR1 GTSNPN and CDR2 SVGIG (reference sequence). The CDR3 totals 12 residues. CDR3 region: CAWSVKGFGYTF. The DNA for the CDR3 is TGTGCCTGGAGTGTAAAGGGGTTTGGCTACACCTTC.

The rearrangement uses TRBV7-9 and TRBJ2-7, with D hard to call. The CDR3 is 13 amino acids. The germline CDR1 and CDR2 sequences are SEHNR and FQNEAQ (reference sequence). V was pared by 4 bases and J by 3 bases, with 10 bases between. The CDR3 DNA follows: TGTGCCAGCAGCTCCTATCTAGACTACGAGCAGTACTTC. It specifies CASSSYLDYEQYF. Drawing the rest from reference TRBV7-9 and TRBJ2-7, the complete variable domain is DTGVSQNPRHKITKRGQNVTFRCDPISEHNRLYWYRQTLGQGPEFLTYFQNEAQLEKSRLLSDRFSAERPKGSFSTLEIQRTEQGDSAMYLCASSSYLDYEQYFGPGTRLTVT.

V usage is TRBV6-5 and J usage is TRBJ2-1, with a tentative D call TRBD2 (6 bases). V gave up 8 bases and J gave up 0 bases, with 14 bases separating them. The CDR3 runs 15 residues. Germline CDR1 reads MNHEY; CDR2 reads SVGAGI. CDR3 loop: CASAGTDSSYNEQFF. CDR3 bases: TGTGCCAGCGCTGGGACTGACAGCTCCTACAATGAGCAGTTCTTC.

In DNA, the CDR3 is TGTGCCACCAGCAGAGAAGTACAGTCTAATGAAAAACTGTTTTTT. Its protein product is CATSREVQSNEKLFF. J is TRBJ1-4 and V is TRBV15; D unclear. Germline-derived CDR1 and CDR2 are LNHNV and YYDKDF (reference sequence). The CDR3 has 15 amino acids. Deletions cut 0 bases from V and 3 bases from J, with 8 bases between.

This clone appeared a single time. The chain recombines TRBV19 with TRBJ1-6; maybe TRBD1 (6 bases). Trimming took 4 bases from V and 4 from J, leaving 14 bases between them. From germline, CDR1 is LNHDA and CDR2 SQIVND (reference sequence). This CDR3 contains 16 residues. The DNA for the CDR3 is TGTGCCAGTAGTAATGGAGGAAGGGGGTATAATTCACCCCTCCACTTT. This sequence encodes CASSNGGRGYNSPLHF.

Details on this clone: The sample holds other DNA sequences that translate to the same CDR3. The chain employs TRBV6-5 and TRBJ2-7; 9 positions agree with TRBD1. J lost 7 bases, V lost 6 bases, and 13 bases had no gene match. The CDR3 is made up of 15 amino acids. Germline lookup yields CDR1 MNHEY and CDR2 SVGAGI. CDR3 sequence (DNA): TGTGCCAGCAGCCAGGGACAGGGTACGATACATGAGCAGTACTTC. This gives the protein CASSQGQGTIHEQYF.

The rearrangement uses TRBV6-4 and TRBJ1-1; 7 nucleotides align to TRBD1. This CDR3 is 16 amino acids long. J gave up 1 base and V 5 bases, and 10 bases lay outside the gene matches. CDR1 is MRHNA, CDR2 SNTAGT, per germline. The CDR3 nucleotides read TGTGCCAGCAGTCTCCGAAGGGGGACAGAGAACACTGAAGCTTTCTTT. It specifies CASSLRRGTENTEAFF.

This clone was seen once. The chain links TRBV28 to TRBJ1-5; TRBD1 matches at 7 bases. This CDR3 is built from 17 residues. V was clipped by 4 bases and J by 1 base; unmatched bases: 10. Germline lookup yields CDR1 MDHEN and CDR2 SYDVKM. CDR3 in DNA: TGTGCCAGCAGTTATATTGACGCGGGACAGAGCAATCAGCCCCAGCATTTT. Its protein is CASSYIDAGQSNQPQHF.